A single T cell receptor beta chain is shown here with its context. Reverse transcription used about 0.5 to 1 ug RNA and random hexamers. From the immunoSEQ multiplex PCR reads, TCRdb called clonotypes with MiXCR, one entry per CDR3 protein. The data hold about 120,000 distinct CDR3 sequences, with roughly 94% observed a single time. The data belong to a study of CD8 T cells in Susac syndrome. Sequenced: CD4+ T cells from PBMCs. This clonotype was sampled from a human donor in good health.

CDR3: CADRVEHSPLHF. Written as DNA, the CDR3 is TGTGCGGACCGGGTGGAGCATTCACCCCTCCACTTT. The chain carries TRBV21-1 and TRBJ1-6; whether TRBD1, the table's D call, matches the DNA was not checked. TRBV21-1 is noted as a pseudogene. The CDR3 contains 12 residues.